These 5 T cell receptor beta chains were sequenced from one sample in a study of radiotherapy plus CTLA-4 blockade in lung cancer. Libraries were prepared by immunoSEQ multiplex PCR; TCRdb keeps only in-frame clonotypes and omits some of them. In the table there are about 57,000 clones, over 75% of which are singletons. Material: peripheral blood, obtained from a patient treated with radiotherapy plus ipilimumab. The receptors come from a human donor with non-small cell lung cancer who had a complete response to radiotherapy plus ipilimumab.

The chain has TRBV28 and TRBJ2-5; no firm D call. Germline V lookup: CDR1 MDHEN, CDR2 SYDVKM. This CDR3 is 13 amino acids long. The ends were cut back, 3 bases at V and 3 bases at J, with 8 bases in the middle. The CDR3 is CASSLYRKETQYF. The CDR3 DNA reads as TGTGCCAGCAGTTTGTACAGAAAAGAGACCCAGTACTTC.

V is TRBV5-1 and J is TRBJ2-2, with 7 bases identical to TRBD2. After removal of 1 base from V and 1 base from J, the junction contained 4 bases not matched to a gene. Germline loops: CDR1 SGHRS, CDR2 YFSETQ. This CDR3 spans 16 amino acids. CDR3 nucleotide sequence: TGCGCCAGCAGCTTGCTGGGGAGGGGGAACACCGGGGAGCTGTTTTTT. Translation gives CASSLLGRGNTGELFF.

The chain carries TRBV5-1 and TRBJ1-2; maybe TRBD1 (5 bases). Germline V gene sequence: CDR1 SGHRS, CDR2 YFSETQ. There are 15 residues in the CDR3. Trimming shortened V by 1 base and J by 7 bases, and 17 bases separated the two germline ends. DNA for the CDR3: TGCGCCAGCAGCTTGAGCGACAGCCCCCTGCGTGGCTACACCTTC. It codes for CASSLSDSPLRGYTF.

The chain links TRBV15 to TRBJ2-6; D is ambiguous. The CDR3 loop spans 17 amino acids. V dropped 2 bases and J dropped 0 bases, with 11 bases sitting between them. The germline gives CDR1 LNHNV, CDR2 YYDKDF (reference sequence). Here the CDR3 DNA reads TGTGCCACCAGCAGACGCCTTCCAGGCTCTGGGGCCAACGTCCTGACTTTC. This encodes CATSRRLPGSGANVLTF.

The CDR3 reads CASRPDRATEAFF. CDR3 bases: TGTGCCAGTAGACCGGACAGGGCTACTGAAGCTTTCTTT. V gene TRBV19 combines with J gene TRBJ1-1; 8 bases align to TRBD1. This CDR3 contains 13 residues. Trimming at V came to 6 bases and at J to 5 bases, leaving 5 bases not matched to a gene. Germline assignment: CDR1 LNHDA and CDR2 SQIVND (reference sequence).